These T cell receptor beta chains were read from a single sample in a study of cytomegalovirus exposure and HLA in healthy donors. The table came from immunoSEQ multiplex PCR; TCRdb's copy has only in-frame clones and leaves some out. The repertoire holds a few hundred thousand clones, about 77% seen once, with approximately 1.9% in the top ten. The source material was PBMCs. The receptors shown here come from a woman in her twenties or thirties in good health and CMV-seronegative. Both conserved end residues are part of each CDR3. The D gene is left open where the match is weak. Not all rows give a size; the values are once, few, many and, for expanded clones, a class.

j_call | d_call | clone_size | v_call | cdr3_nt | cdr3_aa
TRBJ2-1 | - | - | TRBV2 | TGTGCCAGCAACCTCGACTCAAGCTCCTACAATGAGCAGTTCTTC | CASNLDSSSYNEQFF
TRBJ1-4 | TRBD1 | - | TRBV5-4 | TGTGCCAGCAGCATAGACAGGGGGAACGAAAAACTGTTTTTT | CASSIDRGNEKLFF
TRBJ1-2 | - | - | TRBV10-3 | TGTGCCGTTGGATGGGCAGCCCTCTATGGCTACACCTTC | CAVGWAALYGYTF
TRBJ2-5 | - | few | TRBV5-4 | TGTGCCAGCAGCCGGACTGCGTACCAAGAGACCCAGTACTTC | CASSRTAYQETQYF
TRBJ2-1 | - | - | TRBV7-9 | TGTGCCAGCAGCTTAGGGTCAAGAGCGGTCCAAAATGAGCAGTTCTTC | CASSLGSRAVQNEQFF
TRBJ2-5 | TRBD2 | - | TRBV5-4 | TGTGCCAGCAGCCGGTCTAGCGGGGACTCGGAGACCCAGTACTTC | CASSRSSGDSETQYF
TRBJ2-5 | - | - | TRBV10-1 | TGCGCCAGCAGTGAGTCTACTAGGTCGGGAATCCAAGAGACCCAGTACTTC | CASSESTRSGIQETQYF
TRBJ1-1 | TRBD1 | - | TRBV5-4 | TGTGCCAGCAGCTCCCGGGACAGGGGGCCTGAAGCTTTCTTT | CASSSRDRGPEAFF
TRBJ2-7 | TRBD2 | - | TRBV7-9 | TGTGCCAGCAGCGCACCTGAGCGGGGAGAATACGAGCAGTACTTC | CASSAPERGEYEQYF
TRBJ1-1 | - | - | TRBV20-1 | TGCAGTGCCCAAACAGGGTGGGTGGCTTTCTTT | CSAQTGWVAFF
TRBJ2-3 | - | - | TRBV19 | TGTGCCAGTAGTATGTCGGGTACAGATACGCAGTATTTT | CASSMSGTDTQYF
TRBJ2-7 | TRBD1 | - | TRBV6-6 | TGTGCCAGCAGTTTCGGGACAGGGACTTACTACGAGCAGTACTTC | CASSFGTGTYYEQYF
TRBJ2-1 | - | - | TRBV29-1 | TGCAGCGTTGAAGGCGGGGACAATGAGCAGTTCTTC | CSVEGGDNEQFF
TRBJ1-1 | - | - | TRBV19 | TGTGCCAGTAGTATAGATTCATACACTGAAGCTTTCTTT | CASSIDSYTEAFF
TRBJ2-7 | TRBD1 | - | TRBV5-1 | TGCGCCAGCAGCTTGGACAGGGGGCACGGACCCTACGAGCAGTACTTC | CASSLDRGHGPYEQYF